Listed here are 31 T cell receptor beta chains from one sample, sequenced in a study of shared clonotypes between healthy human individuals (dated by TCRdb to about 2020). Libraries were made using the immunoSEQ multiplex PCR assay. TCRdb holds this immuneACCESS table with in-frame rearrangements only. Some clones are missing; in checked studies, unresolved V genes explain under half, and the rest has no known cause. Counted in this sample were a few million clones; 93% of them appeared once. Approximately 1.7% of the sample comes from the top ten. CD8 naive samples were obtained by positive selection for CCR7 among CD45RO-negative cells, yielding a CD45RA+CCR7+ population from which TemRA cells were excluded. Material for sequencing was naive CD8+ T cells from PBMCs. The meaning of the sample's cell subset or site label: CD45RA+CCR7+. These receptors originate from a man aged 18 to 35 in good health. Some clones in this sample may be carry-over from other donors' samples.

J is TRBJ2-1 and V is TRBV4-3; tentative D call: TRBD2 (6 bases). Trimming shortened V by 4 bases and J by 7 bases, and 17 bases separated the two germline ends. This CDR3 is 15 amino acids long. The germline V gene has CDR1 LGHNA and CDR2 YSLEER. The CDR3 reads CASSLRSGGRNEQFF. The CDR3, as DNA: TGCGCCAGCAGCCTCCGAAGTGGAGGGAGGAATGAGCAGTTCTTC.

This rearrangement joins TRBV9 to TRBJ2-1; tentative D call: TRBD2 (6 bases). CDR3 length: 15 residues. The V gene's germline CDR1 is SGDLS and CDR2 YYNGEE. The germline V and J ends were trimmed by 6 bases and 6 bases, with 19 bases remaining between them. The CDR3 sequence: CASTAFRGVGNEQFF. The CDR3, as DNA: TGTGCCAGCACCGCCTTTCGCGGGGTGGGCAATGAGCAGTTCTTC.

This chain links TRBV7-3 with TRBJ2-1, with TRBD2 identical over 11 bases. Germline V gene data show CDR1 as SGHTA and CDR2 as FQGTGA. The CDR3 consists of 15 residues. With 1 base clipped from V and 9 bases from J, the junction kept 5 bases outside the gene matches. CDR3 protein: CASSLIAGGPGEQFF. The CDR3 bases are TGTGCCAGCAGCTTAATAGCGGGAGGGCCGGGTGAGCAGTTCTTC.

Comment on this clone: This sample includes further DNA sequences coding for the same CDR3. J is TRBJ2-7 and V is TRBV27, with 11 positions matching TRBD2. Trimming removed 3 bases from V and 3 bases from J; junction bases left unmatched: 4. Germline loops: CDR1 MNHEY, CDR2 SMNVEV (reference sequence). The CDR3 spans 15 residues. The CDR3 DNA is TGTGCCAGCAGTTTCATAGCGGGAGGGGTCTACGAGCAGTACTTC. Its protein is CASSFIAGGVYEQYF.

The chain has TRBV5-1 and TRBJ2-7, with 11 positions matching TRBD1. V gave up 6 bases and J gave up 2 bases; unmatched junction bases: 7. Germline values: CDR1 SGHRS, CDR2 YFSETQ. CDR3 length: 15 amino acids. Here the CDR3 DNA reads TGCGCCAGCACCCTCACGGGACAGGGGGCCTACGAGCAGTACTTC. Translating gives CASTLTGQGAYEQYF.

This chain uses TRBV19 with TRBJ1-5; 7 bases fit TRBD1. The CDR3 loop spans 14 amino acids. Germline values: CDR1 LNHDA, CDR2 SQIVND (reference sequence). V lost 2 bases to trimming and J lost 7 bases; unmatched junction nucleotides: 5. The DNA for the CDR3 is TGTGCCAGTAGTATAATCTCAGGGGGGCAGCCCCAGCATTTT. The encoded protein is CASSIISGGQPQHF.

The rearrangement joins TRBV29-1 to TRBJ2-3; no reliable D call. CDR1 is SQVTM and CDR2 is ANQGSEA in the germline V gene. CDR3 size: 15 residues. V lost 3 bases and J 2 bases, leaving 15 bases between the germline ends. The CDR3 nucleotides are TGCAGCGTTGAGATCCTGGCGGAGTCCACAGATACGCAGTATTTT. Its protein product is CSVEILAESTDTQYF.

The rearrangement links TRBV6-5 to TRBJ2-1, with 8 bases fitting TRBD2. Germline loops: CDR1 MNHEY, CDR2 SVGAGI. The length of the CDR3 is 16 residues. V dropped 2 bases and J dropped 3; count of bases not matched to a gene: 6. CDR3 protein: CASSYLRTSYYNEQFF. The CDR3 nucleotides read TGTGCCAGCAGTTACCTCAGGACTAGCTACTACAATGAGCAGTTCTTC.

The V gene is TRBV11-2, the J gene TRBJ2-5, with 8 bases that match TRBD1. The CDR3 totals 15 residues. V was pared by 2 bases and J by 5 bases, with 7 bases of the junction left unmatched. CDR1 SGHAT and CDR2 FQNNGV come from the germline V gene. The CDR3 loop reads CASSLMDRAEETQYF. CDR3 sequence (DNA): TGTGCCAGCAGCTTAATGGACAGGGCGGAGGAGACCCAGTACTTC.

The V gene is TRBV28, the J gene TRBJ1-2; maybe TRBD1 (5 bases). Germline lookup yields CDR1 MDHEN and CDR2 SYDVKM. The CDR3 contains 14 residues. V was trimmed by 6 bases and J by 8 bases, leaving 19 bases between them. Here the CDR3 reads CASRRDSDVRGYTF. Here the CDR3 DNA reads TGTGCCAGCAGGCGGGACTCGGACGTACGCGGCTACACCTTC.

V is TRBV21-1 and J is TRBJ2-7; no check of the table's D call, TRBD2, against the DNA was made. TRBV21-1 is recorded as a pseudogene. The CDR3 is made up of 18 amino acids. CDR3 coding DNA: TGTGCCAGCAGCAAAGGTTGGATCTCCGGAGATCTGACCTACGAGCAGTACTTC. Protein sequence: CASSKGWISGDLTYEQYF.

The chain has TRBV29-1 and TRBJ2-7; no clear D gene. V was trimmed by 6 bases and J by 3 bases, leaving 21 bases between them. Germline values: CDR1 SQVTM, CDR2 ANQGSEA. The CDR3 length is 15 residues. The CDR3 nucleotides are TGCAGCGTGATCTTCCTGGGAACCCCCTTCTACGAGCAGTACTTC. As protein: CSVIFLGTPFYEQYF.

The rearrangement uses TRBV5-1 and TRBJ1-2; maybe TRBD1 (6 bases). V lost 4 bases and J 8 bases, leaving 21 bases between the germline ends. Per germline, CDR1 SGHRS and CDR2 YFSETQ. The CDR3 extends over 15 amino acids. The CDR3 sequence is CASSEDARGAEGYTF. In nucleotides, the CDR3 is TGCGCCAGCAGCGAGGATGCCAGGGGTGCCGAGGGCTACACCTTC.

The chain carries TRBV28 and TRBJ2-5; 10 bases line up with TRBD2. Germline CDR1 MDHEN, CDR2 SYDVKM. The J segment lost 5 bases and the V segment lost 1 base, leaving 10 bases of the junction unmatched. This CDR3 is 17 amino acids long. The CDR3 coding sequence is TGTGCCAGCAGTTTATCTAGCGGGAGTTGGTTTAGGGAGACCCAGTACTTC. This gives the protein CASSLSSGSWFRETQYF.

J is TRBJ2-7 and V is TRBV27, with D tentatively TRBD1 or TRBD2 (6 bases each). The germline V gene encodes CDR1 MNHEY and CDR2 SMNVEV (reference sequence). V dropped 6 bases and J dropped 0 bases, with 12 bases sitting between them. The CDR3 is 14 residues long. The CDR3 nucleotides read TGTGCCAGCAGCGGAGGGGGTAACTCCTACGAGCAGTACTTC. Protein product: CASSGGGNSYEQYF.

This chain connects TRBV6-5 to TRBJ2-1; D call uncertain. The V end lost 5 bases, the J end lost 9 bases, and 17 bases lay between the germline ends. Germline V gene sequence: CDR1 MNHEY, CDR2 SVGAGI. The CDR3 runs 14 residues. CDR3 in amino acids: CASSPAPYLGEQFF. The CDR3 DNA reads as TGTGCCAGCAGTCCAGCCCCCTACCTGGGTGAGCAGTTCTTC.

This clone appeared a single time. Here the CDR3 DNA reads TGTGCCAGCAGCTTAACTAGCGGGATCTCCTACAATGAGCAGTTCTTC. This translates into CASSLTSGISYNEQFF. The chain is built from TRBV7-9 and TRBJ2-1; TRBD2 agrees at 10 bases. The CDR3 length is 16 residues. V dropped 2 bases and J dropped 0; count of bases not matched to a gene: 1. The V gene's germline CDR1 is SEHNR and CDR2 FQNEAQ (reference sequence).

This chain links TRBV18 with TRBJ2-5; maybe TRBD1 (6 bases). This CDR3 is 15 amino acids long. Per germline, CDR1 KGHSH and CDR2 LQKENI. V lost 2 bases, J lost 2 bases, and 12 bases lay in between. The CDR3 bases are TGTGCCAGCTCACCAAGGGGCCAGGGGCAAGAGACCCAGTACTTC. Translating gives CASSPRGQGQETQYF.

V and J are TRBV27 and TRBJ2-7; D uncertain. The CDR3 sequence is 13 residues long. CDR1 and CDR2 from the germline V gene are MNHEY and SMNVEV (reference sequence). V lost 4 bases and J 2 bases, leaving 9 bases between the germline ends. CDR3 DNA: TGTGCCAGCAGTTACGCTCGAACCTACGAGCAGTACTTC. Protein: CASSYARTYEQYF.

This clone was seen a handful of times. The chain employs TRBV9 and TRBJ1-5, with unresolved D. V lost 4 bases and J lost 4, with 9 bases in between. Germline V gene data show CDR1 as SGDLS and CDR2 as YYNGEE. The CDR3 contains 13 residues. The CDR3 loop is CASSTDVNQPQHF. The CDR3 DNA sequence: TGTGCCAGCAGCACGGACGTGAATCAGCCCCAGCATTTT.

This clone came up a few times. V and J are TRBV19 and TRBJ1-5; possible D gene TRBD1, 5 bases. The CDR3 has 14 amino acids. CDR1 is LNHDA, CDR2 SQIVND, per germline (reference sequence). As DNA, the CDR3 is TGTGCTAACCCGTGGGGACCGAGGAGGCAGCCCCAGCATTTT. Its translation is CANPWGPRRQPQHF.

To note about this clone: The sample has other DNA sequences that encode this CDR3 too. V and J are TRBV6-1 and TRBJ1-2; the D is unclear. Germline V gives CDR1 MNHNS, CDR2 SASEGT. The ends were cut back, 1 base at V and 8 bases at J, with 5 bases in the middle. The CDR3 is made up of 11 amino acids. CDR3 DNA sequence: TGTGCCAGCAGTGAAGGCGGCGGCTACACCTTC. It specifies CASSEGGGYTF.

This rearrangement joins TRBV28 to TRBJ2-1, with 12 bases that match TRBD2. The CDR3 totals 17 residues. Germline V gene lookup returns CDR1 MDHEN and CDR2 SYDVKM. The V gene end was trimmed by 6 bases and the J gene end by 4 bases; junction bases not matched to a gene: 10. CDR3: CASRTSPGLAGYNEQFF. In DNA, the CDR3 is TGTGCCAGCAGGACGTCACCCGGACTAGCGGGATACAATGAGCAGTTCTTC.

This clone was recorded only once. This chain uses TRBV7-9 with TRBJ2-1; 16 nucleotides line up with TRBD2. This CDR3 spans 18 amino acids. Trimming cost V 3 bases and J 0 bases; bases outside gene matches: 2. The germline gives CDR1 SEHNR, CDR2 FQNEAQ (reference sequence). CDR3 in amino acids: CASSLGLAGGSSYNEQFF. The CDR3 DNA sequence: TGTGCCAGCAGCTTGGGACTAGCGGGAGGGAGCTCCTACAATGAGCAGTTCTTC.

The chain joins TRBV7-9 to TRBJ2-7, with TRBD2 matching over 14 bases. The V gene's germline CDR1 is SEHNR and CDR2 FQNEAQ (reference sequence). V shed 5 bases and J 6 bases; nucleotides not matched to a gene: 6. This CDR3 has 15 amino acids. The CDR3: CASSVRLAGGFEQYF. The DNA for the CDR3 is TGTGCCAGCAGCGTACGACTAGCGGGAGGGTTCGAGCAGTACTTC.

The chain employs TRBV5-1 and TRBJ1-1, with TRBD1 matching over 7 bases. The CDR3 consists of 15 residues. J was trimmed by 0 bases and V by 3 bases; bases with no gene match: 5. CDR1 and CDR2 from the germline V gene are SGHRS and YFSETQ. DNA for the CDR3: TGCGCCAGCAGCTGGATGGGACAGCTGAACACTGAAGCTTTCTTT. Protein sequence: CASSWMGQLNTEAFF.

The gene calls are TRBV6-1 and TRBJ2-1; D gene uncertain. Trimming left V 2 bases short and J 10 bases short, with 6 bases between. The CDR3 loop spans 11 amino acids. Germline assignment: CDR1 MNHNS and CDR2 SASEGT. CDR3 sequence (DNA): TGTGCCAGCAGTGAAATAGGGGAGCAGTTCTTC. Amino acid sequence: CASSEIGEQFF.

The chain is built from TRBV13 and TRBJ1-3; TRBD1 matches at 7 bases. V lost 5 bases, J lost 6 bases, and 7 bases stayed unmatched. This CDR3 spans 14 amino acids. Looked up from germline, CDR1 is PRHDT and CDR2 is FYEKMQ (reference sequence). This CDR3 reads CASSTRDSLNTIYF. CDR3 in DNA: TGTGCCAGCAGCACCAGGGACAGCCTAAACACCATATATTTT. Filled out from reference TRBV13 and TRBJ1-3, the complete variable domain reads AAGVIQSPRHLIKEKRETATLKCYPIPRHDTVYWYQQGPGQDPQFLISFYEKMQSDKGSIPDRFSAQQFSDYHSELNMSSLELGDSALYFCASSTRDSLNTIYFGEGSWLTVV.

This clone showed up just once. J is TRBJ1-1 and V is TRBV5-1; D not certain. The germline V gene has CDR1 SGHRS and CDR2 YFSETQ. The CDR3 totals 14 residues. Trimming cost V 2 bases and J 2 bases, with 10 bases left between them. CDR3 region: CASSLWTDNTEAFF. The CDR3 bases are TGCGCCAGCAGCTTATGGACGGATAACACTGAAGCTTTCTTT.

The chain joins TRBV4-3 to TRBJ2-1, with D hard to call. From germline, CDR1 is LGHNA and CDR2 YSLEER. This CDR3 has 15 residues. The V end was cut by 2 bases, the J end by 0 bases, with 8 bases between. The chain's CDR3 is CASSQSDTSYNEQFF. The CDR3 DNA reads as TGCGCCAGCAGCCAATCCGACACCTCCTACAATGAGCAGTTCTTC.

In this sample, this clone turned up once. This CDR3 is also generated by other DNA sequences in the sample. The chain is built from TRBV11-2 and TRBJ2-7; D is undetermined. The V gene's germline CDR1 is SGHAT and CDR2 FQNNGV. The CDR3 is 12 amino acids. The ends were cut back, 1 base at V and 6 bases at J, with 7 bases in the middle. This CDR3 is CASSLGLGEQYF. The CDR3 DNA follows: TGTGCCAGCAGCTTAGGGCTAGGCGAGCAGTACTTC.